These 11 T cell receptor beta chains were all obtained from the same sample, sequenced in a study of blood T cell repertoires in COVID-19. Assay used: immunoSEQ multiplex PCR; TCRdb lists only in-frame clones, some missing. The profile shows approximately 150,000 clones, around four fifths of them singletons. The sample consisted of peripheral blood. Every receptor here comes from a woman older than 75 with COVID-19, enrolled during active disease.

There are a few counts of this clone. This sequence joins TRBV5-1 and TRBJ1-6; no clear D. CDR1 is SGHRS and CDR2 is YFSETQ in the germline V gene. The germline V and J ends were trimmed by 4 bases and 7 bases, with 18 bases remaining between them. This CDR3 is built from 16 residues. The DNA of the CDR3 is TGCGCCAGCAGCCGACCGGAGGCCGGGGAAAATTCACCCCTCCACTTT. It translates to CASSRPEAGENSPLHF. Using reference TRBV5-1 and TRBJ1-6 for the parts outside the CDR3, the full variable domain is KAGVTQTPRYLIKTRGQQVTLSCSPISGHRSVSWYQQTPGQGLQFLFEYFSETQRNKGNFPGRFSGRQFSNSRSEMNVSTLELGDSALYLCASSRPEAGENSPLHFGNGTRLTVT.

The gene calls are TRBV5-1 and TRBJ1-5, with D perhaps matching TRBD1 (6 bases). The CDR3 length is 14 residues. Trimming removed 4 bases from V and 3 bases from J, with 11 bases in between. Looked up from germline, CDR1 is SGHRS and CDR2 is YFSETQ. The CDR3 loop reads CASSPGGYNQPQHF. The CDR3 DNA reads TGCGCCAGCAGCCCGGGGGGCTACAATCAGCCCCAGCATTTT.

The chain carries TRBV6-5 and TRBJ1-2; D gene ambiguous. Germline assignment: CDR1 MNHEY and CDR2 SVGAGI. CDR3 length: 13 amino acids. Trimming pared 5 bases from V and 0 bases from J, leaving 7 bases between. CDR3 sequence: CASSREANYGYTF. DNA of the CDR3: TGTGCCAGCAGTCGGGAAGCTAACTATGGCTACACCTTC.

CDR3 in amino acids: CATSRVRLQPQHF. CDR3 DNA sequence: TGTGCCACCAGCAGAGTGAGGTTGCAGCCCCAGCATTTT. The gene calls are TRBV15 and TRBJ1-5; D call uncertain. This CDR3 contains 13 residues. V was shortened by 1 base and J by 7 bases, with 8 bases between the two germline ends. Per the germline V gene, CDR1 is LNHNV and CDR2 is YYDKDF (reference sequence).

V usage is TRBV28 and J usage is TRBJ1-5; 7 nucleotides agree with TRBD1. V lost 8 bases, J lost 4 bases, and 2 bases stayed unmatched. There are 12 residues in the CDR3. Germline V gene lookup returns CDR1 MDHEN and CDR2 SYDVKM. This CDR3 is CASRDSNQPQHF. For the CDR3, the DNA is TGTGCCAGCCGGGACAGTAATCAGCCCCAGCATTTT.

This chain connects TRBV19 to TRBJ1-5; TRBD1 matches 7 bases. Looked up from germline, CDR1 is LNHDA and CDR2 is SQIVND (reference sequence). The CDR3 runs 16 residues. V shed 5 bases, J shed 2 bases, and the junction held 9 bases outside the gene matches. CDR3 region: CASSSDRAYGNQPQHF. The CDR3 nucleotides read TGTGCCAGTAGTTCAGACAGGGCCTATGGCAATCAGCCCCAGCATTTT.

This clone came up a few times. The limits of the CDR3 on the DNA are not certain, so only TCRdb's listed CDR3 is given. The chain links TRBV28 to TRBJ1-1; the D segment call TRBD1 is taken from the table without a DNA check. The CDR3 is made up of 16 amino acids, end residues included. Per germline, CDR1 MDHEN and CDR2 SYDVKM. The CDR3 loop reads CASSSSTGGMNTEAFF.

The J gene is TRBJ2-7, the V gene TRBV5-4; 9 nucleotides agree with TRBD2. Germline V gene sequence: CDR1 SGHNT, CDR2 YYREEE (reference sequence). This CDR3 comprises 14 residues. Trimming at V came to 3 bases and at J to 2 bases, leaving 3 bases not matched to a gene. CDR3 nucleotides: TGTGCCAGCAGCTCGAGCGGGGGGACCTACGAGCAGTACTTC. This sequence encodes CASSSSGGTYEQYF.

The V call is TRBV2, the J call TRBJ1-4; D possibly corresponds to TRBD1 (6 bases). V was pared by 6 bases and J by 4 bases, with 15 bases between. The CDR3 is made up of 15 amino acids. Germline V lookup: CDR1 SNHLY, CDR2 FYNNEI. CDR3 residues: CASRGASGFNEKLFF. The CDR3 DNA reads TGTGCCAGCAGGGGGGCGTCGGGTTTTAATGAAAAACTGTTTTTT.

The chain links TRBV15 to TRBJ2-7, with 10 bases identical to TRBD2. After removal of 2 bases from V and 6 bases from J, the junction contained 7 bases not matched to a gene. The CDR3 extends over 15 amino acids. Germline CDR1 and CDR2: LNHNV and YYDKDF (reference sequence). As DNA, the CDR3 is TGTGCCACCAGCAGAAAGCGGGAGGGCTCGGGCGAGCAGTACTTC. As protein: CATSRKREGSGEQYF.

The chain joins TRBV10-3 to TRBJ2-5; 9 nucleotides match TRBD1. From germline, CDR1 is ENHRY and CDR2 SYGVKD. Trimming at V came to 10 bases and at J to 2 bases, leaving 2 bases not matched to a gene. The CDR3 totals 12 residues. The CDR3 spells CATGQGQETQYF. The CDR3 DNA is TGTGCCACAGGACAGGGGCAAGAGACCCAGTACTTC.